The 7 T cell receptor beta chains listed next were all sequenced from one sample in a study of tumor-infiltrating lymphocytes in primary liver carcinoma. Extraction of RNA together with DNA used about 18-30 mg of unsorted bulk tissue. cDNA specific to TCR beta was made from about 0.45 ug of total RNA, with a constant-region primer employed for priming. Libraries covering TCR beta were generated through three nested multiplex PCR rounds (using a slightly modified ARM-PCR). It was with TRBV1-TRBV30 forward primers and a C-beta reverse primer that the first two PCR rounds were run, at approximately 9 cycles each. TCRdb independently ran MiXCR on the multiplex PCR reads; one entry per CDR3 protein. The sample comprises fewer than 30,000 distinct CDR3 sequences, about 73% of which are singletons, and roughly half rests with the top ten. Input material: liver tumor tissue from sampling region 3. Subset noted: tumor region T3, left-lateral pole. The receptors were gathered from a man in his forties with primary liver carcinoma and hepatitis B virus infection.

Details on this clonotype: Likely a read error: the CDR3 ends without its conserved phenylalanine or tryptophan. The chain is built from TRBV7-9 and TRBJ2-5; D unresolved. Per the germline V gene, CDR1 is SEHNR and CDR2 is FQNEAQ (reference sequence). V lost 7 bases, J lost 5 bases, and 17 bases lay in between. The CDR3 totals 14 residues. The CDR3, as DNA: TGTGCCAGCAACTCTTTTGGTCCCCCGGAGACCCAGTACATT. Translating it yields CASNSFGPPETQYI.

About this clonotype itself: Mismatch with germline at one junction end may stem from a read error. The chain links TRBV6-1 to TRBJ2-7; 9 positions agree with TRBD2. CDR3 size: 16 residues. Germline CDR1 and CDR2: MNHNS and SASEGT. Here the CDR3 reads CASSPPGLAGDDEQHF. Here the CDR3 DNA reads TGTGCCAGCAGTCCCCCGGGATTAGCGGGAGACGACGAGCAGCACTTC.

Details on this clonotype: A read error may produce the germline difference seen at one junction end. This rearrangement joins TRBV4-3 to TRBJ2-7, with D unclear. The CDR3 has 15 residues. Germline V CDR1 and CDR2: LGHNA, YSLEER. The CDR3 coding sequence is TGTGCCAGCAGCCAGGACCAGGAGACTCCCTACGAGCAGTACTTC. Residues: CASSQDQETPYEQYF.

This clonotype was observed once. Its ends do not fully match the called genes, so a read error is possible. The chain carries TRBV5-1 and TRBJ2-3; a possible D gene is TRBD1 (6 bases). CDR1 and CDR2 from the germline V gene are SGHRS and YFSETQ. The CDR3 runs to 13 residues. The CDR3 region has the DNA TGCACCAGCAGGGGAGCGATCACAGATACGCAGTACTTT. Residues: CTSRGAITDTQYF.

The chain joins TRBV11-1 to TRBJ2-1, with D possibly being TRBD2 (5 bases). Germline V gives CDR1 SGHAT, CDR2 FQDESV (reference sequence). The CDR3 runs to 17 residues. Trimming stripped 2 bases from V and 5 bases from J, with 19 bases between. The CDR3 sequence is CASSLTSPGWGNNEQFF. CDR3 bases: TGTGCCAGCAGCTTAACCTCCCCGGGATGGGGTAACAATGAGCAGTTCTTC.

On this clonotype itself: No conserved phenylalanine or tryptophan ends this CDR3, so it is likely a read error. V usage is TRBV5-1 and J usage is TRBJ2-2, with D hard to call. Trimming left V 5 bases short and J 8 bases short, with 22 bases between. Germline CDR1 SGHRS, CDR2 YFSETQ. The length of the CDR3 is 16 residues. CDR3 bases: TGCGCCAGCAGTGTCGGCCATGGTGGTAGCACTGGGGAGCTGTTTTAT. Residues: CASSVGHGGSTGELFY.

With respect to this clonotype: This CDR3 is missing its conserved last phenylalanine or tryptophan, likely due to a read error. The DNA is omitted, as the CDR3 cannot be located on it reliably, and the CDR3 follows TCRdb's listing. The chain employs TRBV4-3 and TRBJ2-7; TRBD2, the D gene given by the table, was not confirmed from the DNA. The CDR3 comprises 16 residues, both ends counted. CDR1 and CDR2 from the germline V gene are LGHNA and YSLEER. CDR3 region: CASSPELAVSSYEQYL.